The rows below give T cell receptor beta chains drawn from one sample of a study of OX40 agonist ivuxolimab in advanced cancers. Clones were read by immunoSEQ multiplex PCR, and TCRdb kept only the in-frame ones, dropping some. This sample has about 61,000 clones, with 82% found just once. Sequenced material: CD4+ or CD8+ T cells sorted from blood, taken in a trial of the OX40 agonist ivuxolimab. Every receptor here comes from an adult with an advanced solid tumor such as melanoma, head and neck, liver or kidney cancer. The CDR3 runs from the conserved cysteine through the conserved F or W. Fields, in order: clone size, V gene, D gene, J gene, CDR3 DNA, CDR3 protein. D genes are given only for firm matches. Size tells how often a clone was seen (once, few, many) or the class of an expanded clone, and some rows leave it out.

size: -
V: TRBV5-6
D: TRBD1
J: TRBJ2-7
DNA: TGTGCCAGCAGCTTGGGTCCAGGGACAGCCTACGAGCAGTACTTC
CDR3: CASSLGPGTAYEQYF

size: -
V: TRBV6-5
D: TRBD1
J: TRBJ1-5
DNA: TGTGCCAGCAACTACGACAGGGTTCAGCCCCAGCATTTT
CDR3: CASNYDRVQPQHF

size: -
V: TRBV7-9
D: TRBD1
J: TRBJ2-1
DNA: TGTGCCAGCAGCTTACCCTCACCGGGACAGGGCTACAATGAGCAGTTCTTC
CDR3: CASSLPSPGQGYNEQFF

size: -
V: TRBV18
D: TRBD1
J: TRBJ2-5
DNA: TGTGCCAGCTCACTGGGACAGCAAGAGACCCAGTACTTC
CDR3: CASSLGQQETQYF

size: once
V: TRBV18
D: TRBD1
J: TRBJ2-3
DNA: TGTGCCAGCTCACCAGGGACAGCAACCACAGATACGCAGTATTTT
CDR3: CASSPGTATTDTQYF

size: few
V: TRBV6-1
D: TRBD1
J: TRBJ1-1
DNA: TGTGCCAGCAGTAGCGGACAGGGCACTGAAGCTTTCTTT
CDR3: CASSSGQGTEAFF

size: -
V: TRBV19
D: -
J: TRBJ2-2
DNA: TGTGCCAGTAGTGTACTGGGAGGGGAGCTGTTTTTT
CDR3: CASSVLGGELFF

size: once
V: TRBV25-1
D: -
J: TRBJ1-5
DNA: TGTGCCAGCAGTGGAAGCCTCGGCAATCAGCCCCAGCATTTT
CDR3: CASSGSLGNQPQHF

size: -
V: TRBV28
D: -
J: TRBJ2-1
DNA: TGTGCCAGCAGTTTTCTAGTTTTCGGCAGGGGCAACAATGAGCAGTTCTTC
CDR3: CASSFLVFGRGNNEQFF

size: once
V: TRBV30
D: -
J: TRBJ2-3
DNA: TGTGCCAGAGCCCCCCTCCGCACAGATACGCAGTATTTT
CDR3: CARAPLRTDTQYF

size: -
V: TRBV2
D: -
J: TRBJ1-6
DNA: TGTGCCAGCAGTGTGGGAGCACCCCTCCACTTT
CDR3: CASSVGAPLHF

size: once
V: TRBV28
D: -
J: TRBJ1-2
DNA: TGTGCCAGCAGCCAACCCCGAAGCTATGGCTACACCTTC
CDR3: CASSQPRSYGYTF

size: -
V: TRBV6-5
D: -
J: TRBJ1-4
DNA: TGTGCCAGCAGTTCTGGGGACGGAGCAACTAATGAAAAACTGTTTTTT
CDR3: CASSSGDGATNEKLFF

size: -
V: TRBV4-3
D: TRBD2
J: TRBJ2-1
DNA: TGCGCCAGCAGCCATTCTTTAGCGGGAGTCGGGGACAATGAGCAGTTCTTC
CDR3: CASSHSLAGVGDNEQFF

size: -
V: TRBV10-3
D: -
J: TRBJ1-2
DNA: TGTGCCATCACCGAGCAGGGATATGGCTACACCTTC
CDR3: CAITEQGYGYTF

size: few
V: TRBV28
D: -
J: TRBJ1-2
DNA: TGTGCCAGCAGGAGGGGTAATGATGGCTACACCTTC
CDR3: CASRRGNDGYTF

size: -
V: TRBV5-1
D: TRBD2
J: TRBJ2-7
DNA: TGCGCCAGCAGCTTGGTCGGGGGGAATGGGCTAGCGGACCTCTACGAGCAGTACTTC
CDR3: CASSLVGGNGLADLYEQYF

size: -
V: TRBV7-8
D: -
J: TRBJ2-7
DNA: TGTGCCAGCAGCACAGATTCCGGGACTCCAAACTTC
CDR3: CASSTDSGTPNF

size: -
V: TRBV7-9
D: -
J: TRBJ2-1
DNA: TGTGCCAGCAGCTTAGTACGTGACTACAATGAGCAGTTCTTC
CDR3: CASSLVRDYNEQFF

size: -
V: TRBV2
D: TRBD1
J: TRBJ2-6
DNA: TGTGCCAGCATACGGGACAGCCACTCTGGGGCCAACGTCCTGACTTTC
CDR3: CASIRDSHSGANVLTF